This T cell receptor beta chain was observed in a study of blood T cell repertoires in COVID-19. In the study overall: Recovered status in Cohort 3 required two negative PCRs, clearance, or symptom resolution. Italy, Spain and the United States were the sources of the convalescent and acute COVID-19 samples.

Details on this clone: The sample holds other DNA sequences that translate to the same CDR3.

CDR3 length: 14 residues. V gave up 4 bases and J gave up 0 bases, with 8 bases separating them. Germline V lookup: CDR1 SGHRS, CDR2 YFSETQ. Sequenced by immunoSEQ multiplex PCR; TCRdb stores in-frame clones only, minus some. The sample shows 350,000 to 450,000 clones, approximately 89% of them seen only once. The study recruited people aged roughly 18 to 95 years across 20 to 30 US areas. Cohort placement rested on clinical history that participants reported themselves. The gene calls are TRBV5-1 and TRBJ1-3, with D unresolved. Material: PBMCs or T cells enriched from blood (not recorded which). The clonotype comes from a man aged 35 to 55 in a cohort exposed to, infected with or recovered from COVID-19 (not recorded which). The DNA for the CDR3 is TGCGCCAGCAGCCTAGCCAGCTCTGGAAACACCATATATTTT. It codes for CASSLASSGNTIYF.